This TCR beta chain was sequenced in a study of blood T cell repertoires in COVID-19. The overall study: Donors in the United States, Italy and Spain gave samples during acute or convalescent COVID-19. T cells, B-cell-depleted T cells, or PBMCs provided the cDNA or gDNA that served as material.

Source study methods: Quantification of nucleated cells was approximated via reference gene primer amplification. Sequenced by immunoSEQ multiplex PCR; TCRdb stores in-frame clones only, minus some. V and J calls and clone size are copied from that table; D and trimming were computed from the DNA. The data hold about 160,000 clones, with about 85% observed a single time. V shed 0 bases, J shed 0 bases, and the junction held 5 bases outside the gene matches. Looked up from germline, CDR1 is SGHDN and CDR2 is FVKESK. The CDR3 spans 17 residues. The sample was peripheral blood. The source of this sequence is a middle-aged man with acute or convalescent COVID-19. This chain joins TRBV14 and TRBJ2-3; TRBD2 aligns across 8 bases. The CDR3 sequence is CASSQERRGGSTDTQYF. The CDR3 DNA is TGTGCCAGCAGCCAAGAGCGTCGCGGGGGGAGCACAGATACGCAGTATTTT.